Below are 2 T cell receptor beta chains sequenced from a single sample in a study of T cell clonality in common variable immunodeficiency. Libraries were prepared by immunoSEQ multiplex PCR; TCRdb keeps only in-frame clonotypes and omits some of them. The counts give about 30,000 clones, none of them seen only once; about 13% is held by the top ten. The material sequenced was peripheral blood mononuclear cells. The source of these receptors is a person aged 18 to 75 in good health.

Many counts were recorded for this clone. Read sequence stops 3 residues before the CDR3 end, and the germline J gene provides the missing end. The chain couples TRBV7-9 to TRBJ1-6, with 7 bases identical to TRBD1. In germline, CDR1 is SEHNR, CDR2 FQNEAQ (reference sequence). This CDR3 comprises 15 residues. CDR3 sequence reads: CASSFFRDSSFTLHF. The CDR3 DNA, read in part, is TGTGCCAGCAGCTTCTTTCGGGACAGCAGTTTCACC.

This clone was observed many times. The read comes to an end 3 residues before the CDR3 does, leaving the germline J gene to fill in the end. This chain links TRBV7-2 with TRBJ2-5; maybe TRBD2 (5 bases). This CDR3 has 14 residues. With 7 bases removed from V and 7 bases from J, the gap between germline ends came to 19 bases. In germline, CDR1 is SGHTA, CDR2 FQGNSA. The DNA read from the CDR3 is TGTGCCAGCAACCTCTACGGGGAACCAAGGACC. Translated, it gives CASNLYGEPRT. The full CDR3 reads CASNLYGEPRTQYF. Using reference TRBV7-2 and TRBJ2-5 for the parts outside the CDR3, the full variable domain is GAGVSQSPSNKVTEKGKDVELRCDPISGHTALYWYRQSLGQGLEFLIYFQGNSAPDKSGLPSDRFSAERTGGSVSTLTIQRTQQEDSAVYLCASNLYGEPRTQYFGPGTRLLVL.